Presented here are 20 T cell receptor beta chains from one specimen sequenced in a study of identical twins (dated by TCRdb to about 2016). The library was generated by 5' RACE. Sequencing was performed on an Illumina HiSeq 2000. The public reads were reanalyzed by TCRdb: fastp trimming at Q25, MiXCR alignment, in-frame beta chains only. CDR3 protein sequences are deduplicated, and each keeps its most common genes and DNA. This sample comprises about 280,000 distinct CDR3 sequences, roughly 8.6% of them detected only once. Together, the top ten hold roughly 2% of the sample. In addition, the sample was reused for a study of yellow fever vaccine responses in identical twins.

Sequenced sample: memory (CD45RO+) T cells sorted from blood. The sample's cell subset or site, from its label and the paper: CD45RO+ enriched T cells. The receptors derive from a young woman in good health.

This clonotype turned up a few times. Here the CDR3 reads CSAIIGREQYF. As DNA, the CDR3 is TGCAGTGCTATCATCGGGAGAGAGCAGTACTTC. V and J are TRBV20-1 and TRBJ2-7, with a weak D call TRBD2 (6 bases). CDR3 length: 11 residues. CDR1 is DFQATT, CDR2 SNEGSKA, per germline (reference sequence). Trimming removed 4 bases at V and 7 bases at J, with 11 bases between.

This clonotype was seen ten or more times. The V and J genes are TRBV7-9 and TRBJ2-3, with 7 positions matching TRBD1. This CDR3 spans 15 amino acids. The V gene's germline CDR1 is SEHNR and CDR2 FQNEAQ (reference sequence). Trimming took 5 bases from V and 5 from J; bases not matched to a gene: 10. CDR3 sequence (DNA): TGTGCCAGCAGCGCCCGGGACAGAGGGAGAGATACGCAGTATTTT. Its translation is CASSARDRGRDTQYF.

This rearrangement joins TRBV12-3 or TRBV12-4 to TRBJ2-6; D may be TRBD1 (5 bases). V dropped 3 bases and J dropped 4 bases, with 10 bases sitting between them. This CDR3 has 15 residues. The CDR3 bases are TGTGCCAGCAGTTTTGTAGGGGTAGGGGCCAACGTCCTGACTTTC. This codes for CASSFVGVGANVLTF.

Ten or more counts support this clonotype. This sequence joins TRBV29-1 and TRBJ2-3, with TRBD2 identical over 10 bases. The CDR3 spans 15 residues. Looked up from germline, CDR1 is SQVTM and CDR2 is ANQGSEA. After removal of 7 bases from V and 0 bases from J, the junction contained 7 bases not matched to a gene. Here the CDR3 reads CSGLWTSGSTDTQYF. Here the CDR3 DNA reads TGCAGCGGTCTATGGACTAGCGGTAGCACAGATACGCAGTATTTT.

This clonotype has a handful of counts. The chain has TRBV15 and TRBJ2-1; D is perhaps TRBD2 (5 bases). Trimming took 0 bases from V and 9 from J, leaving 9 bases between them. Germline values: CDR1 LNHNV, CDR2 YYDKDF (reference sequence). The CDR3 covers 13 residues. CDR3 sequence: CATSRDSGFEQFF. The DNA of the CDR3 is TGTGCCACCAGCAGAGATTCGGGATTTGAGCAGTTCTTC.

This chain joins TRBV25-1 and TRBJ2-1; D perhaps matches TRBD2 (6 bases). Trimming removed 8 bases from V and 2 bases from J, with 13 bases in between. Germline CDR1 and CDR2: MGHDK and SYGVNS. The CDR3 extends over 14 amino acids. The CDR3 nucleotides read TGTGCCAGCCAAAAGGAGGGGCCCTACAATGAGCAGTTCTTC. This codes for CASQKEGPYNEQFF.

This clonotype was observed many times. The chain uses TRBV29-1 and TRBJ2-1, with 13 bases that match TRBD2. V gave up 1 base and J gave up 2 bases; unmatched junction bases: 5. CDR1 and CDR2 (germline): SQVTM, ANQGSEA. The CDR3 runs to 17 residues. The chain's CDR3 is CSVEGTSGSTPYNEQFF. For the CDR3, the DNA is TGCAGCGTTGAAGGGACTAGCGGGAGTACCCCCTACAATGAGCAGTTCTTC.

There are many counts of this clonotype. V is TRBV6-5 and J is TRBJ1-1, with D maybe TRBD1 (5 bases). The germline V and J ends were trimmed by 2 bases and 8 bases, with 24 bases remaining between them. Germline CDR1 reads MNHEY; CDR2 reads SVGAGI. This CDR3 contains 17 residues. This CDR3 is CASSYTSMGGIQGEAFF. The CDR3 DNA reads as TGTGCCAGCAGTTACACCTCGATGGGGGGGATACAAGGGGAAGCTTTCTTT.

This clonotype was seen a handful of times. CDR3 region: CSASSVNTEAFF. CDR3 nucleotides: TGCAGTGCTAGTTCAGTGAACACTGAAGCTTTCTTT. V and J are TRBV20-1 and TRBJ1-1; the D is unclear. V shed 3 bases and J shed 0 bases, with 5 bases lying between them. CDR1 and CDR2 (germline): DFQATT, SNEGSKA (reference sequence). The CDR3 spans 12 residues.

In its sample, this clonotype was seen many times. The rearrangement links TRBV29-1 to TRBJ2-1; D gene ambiguous. This CDR3 is built from 12 residues. The V gene's germline CDR1 is SQVTM and CDR2 ANQGSEA. The V end lost 3 bases, the J end lost 4 bases, and 7 bases lay between the germline ends. CDR3 residues: CSVDLGYNEQFF. The CDR3 DNA is TGCAGCGTTGACTTGGGGTACAATGAGCAGTTCTTC.

The rearrangement joins TRBV25-1 to TRBJ2-2, with 7 nucleotides matching TRBD1. Germline-derived CDR1 and CDR2 are MGHDK and SYGVNS. The J segment lost 0 bases and the V segment lost 5 bases, leaving 9 bases of the junction unmatched. The CDR3 sequence is 17 residues long. This CDR3 is CASSLIRDSPNTGELFF. CDR3 nucleotide sequence: TGTGCCAGCAGTCTTATTCGGGACAGTCCGAACACCGGGGAGCTGTTTTTT. The full variable domain, with the rest looked up from reference TRBV25-1 and TRBJ2-2, is EADIYQTPRYLVIGTGKKITLECSQTMGHDKMYWYQQDPGMELHLIHYSYGVNSTEKGDLSSESTVSRIRTEHFPLTLESARPSHTSQYLCASSLIRDSPNTGELFFGEGSRLTVL.

The chain links TRBV20-1 to TRBJ2-7, with 7 bases aligning to TRBD1. The length of the CDR3 is 14 residues. Germline lookup yields CDR1 DFQATT and CDR2 SNEGSKA (reference sequence). V dropped 5 bases and J dropped 5; count of bases not matched to a gene: 12. The CDR3 DNA follows: TGCAGTGCTTACTCGGGGTCAGGGGGAGACGAGCAGTACTTC. It specifies CSAYSGSGGDEQYF.

This clonotype was observed at least ten times. The gene calls are TRBV25-1 and TRBJ2-1; TRBD1 agrees at 7 bases. Germline trimming cut 3 bases from V and 5 bases from J; bases unmatched to any gene: 4. Germline V gene lookup returns CDR1 MGHDK and CDR2 SYGVNS. The CDR3 has 14 amino acids. The CDR3 protein is CASSDRGQHNEQFF. CDR3 bases: TGTGCCAGCAGTGACCGGGGACAGCACAATGAGCAGTTCTTC.

This clonotype was detected ten times or more. V and J are TRBV25-1 and TRBJ2-5, with TRBD2 matching over 7 bases. Unmatched junction bases numbered 9, after V lost 5 bases and J lost 3 bases. The CDR3 is 15 amino acids. Germline-derived CDR1 and CDR2 are MGHDK and SYGVNS. CDR3 DNA sequence: TGTGCCAGCAGTTCCCGGGTAGGGAGGGAAGAGACCCAGTACTTC. This gives the protein CASSSRVGREETQYF.

This clonotype has a count of ten or more. This chain joins TRBV7-9 and TRBJ2-2; no reliable D call. This CDR3 has 13 residues. Trimming cost V 8 bases and J 0 bases, with 7 bases left between them. The germline gives CDR1 SEHNR, CDR2 FQNEAQ (reference sequence). Here the CDR3 reads CASPQPNTGELFF. CDR3 in DNA: TGTGCCAGCCCACAGCCGAACACCGGGGAGCTGTTTTTT.

This clonotype was recorded at least ten times. The chain combines TRBV5-1 with TRBJ2-3; D is uncertain. The CDR3 totals 14 residues. The germline V and J ends were trimmed by 7 bases and 0 bases, with 12 bases remaining between them. Germline lookup yields CDR1 SGHRS and CDR2 YFSETQ. The CDR3 spells CASVDQISTDTQYF. CDR3 nucleotide sequence: TGCGCCAGCGTCGACCAAATAAGCACAGATACGCAGTATTTT.

This clonotype was detected many times. The rearrangement joins TRBV29-1 to TRBJ2-5; TRBD2 is a possible D gene (6 bases). CDR1 SQVTM and CDR2 ANQGSEA come from the germline V gene. This CDR3 has 12 residues. Trimming left V 7 bases short and J 2 bases short, with 11 bases between. Here the CDR3 reads CSGGVSQETQYF. In nucleotides, the CDR3 is TGCAGCGGGGGGGTGTCACAAGAGACCCAGTACTTC.

This chain connects TRBV25-1 to TRBJ2-1; no firm D call. The germline V gene has CDR1 MGHDK and CDR2 SYGVNS. V dropped 1 base and J dropped 8 bases, with 12 bases sitting between them. The CDR3 has 14 amino acids. CDR3 DNA: TGTGCCAGCAGTGAATTCCCTTTCGCGGATGAGCAGTTCTTC. Protein sequence: CASSEFPFADEQFF.

This rearrangement joins TRBV5-1 to TRBJ1-1; possible D gene TRBD1, 6 bases. CDR3 size: 15 residues. Deletions cut 4 bases from V and 3 bases from J, with 16 bases between. CDR1 is SGHRS and CDR2 is YFSETQ in the germline V gene. CDR3 in DNA: TGCGCCAGCAGCCCGCCAGGGGTCTCCGACACTGAAGCTTTCTTT. Protein: CASSPPGVSDTEAFF.

Ten or more counts support this clonotype. The chain carries TRBV28 and TRBJ2-1; no clear D gene. This CDR3 is 15 amino acids long. The germline V gene encodes CDR1 MDHEN and CDR2 SYDVKM. V lost 3 bases to trimming and J lost 7 bases, with 16 bases between them. Written as DNA, the CDR3 is TGTGCCAGCAGTTTGCCGGCTAGGGCCGTTAATGAGCAGTTCTTC. Translated, it gives CASSLPARAVNEQFF.